This TCR beta chain came from a study of graft-versus-host responses after intestinal transplantation. Study-wide points: In patients with graft-donor T cell macrochimerism, allograft graft-versus-host to host-versus-graft clonal ratios were high. After transplant, early declines in HvG clones were associated with peak levels of circulating GvH clones.

Profiled with immunoSEQ multiplex PCR; TCRdb holds only in-frame clones, not every one. This sample has tens of thousands of clones; over 80% occur once, and the top ten carry 3.5%. This clone is a singleton in its sample. Its antigen is as yet unknown. Germline assignment: CDR1 ENHRY and CDR2 SYGVKD. The CDR3 contains 12 residues. V lost 9 bases to trimming and J lost 4 bases, with 13 bases between them. Sequenced here: PBMCs, sampled about 1,000 days after transplant. The receptor comes from a human patient who received an intestinal transplant, so some T cells may come from the graft donor. V usage is TRBV10-3 and J usage is TRBJ2-7; possibly TRBD1 for D (5 bases). Here the CDR3 DNA reads TGTGCCATACGAGACAGACCGTACGAGCAGTACTTC. This sequence encodes CAIRDRPYEQYF.